The 25 T cell receptor beta chains given below trace back to one sample, sequenced in a study of blood T cell repertoires in COVID-19. Data came from immunoSEQ multiplex PCR; TCRdb stores just in-frame clones and leaves some out. The sample consists of 330,000 or so clones, 89% of them appearing once. Sequencing used peripheral blood. The receptors were sampled from a woman aged 60-75 years with COVID-19, enrolled during active disease.

This clone appeared once. The chain has TRBV6-1 and TRBJ2-3; 8 nucleotides match TRBD2. After removal of 3 bases from V and 1 base from J, the junction contained 3 bases not matched to a gene. CDR3 length: 15 residues. CDR1 and CDR2 (germline): MNHNS, SASEGT. CDR3 in amino acids: CASSEVAGRTDTQYF. The CDR3 nucleotides are TGTGCCAGCAGTGAGGTAGCGGGGCGCACAGATACGCAGTATTTT.

The chain recombines TRBV12-3 or TRBV12-4 with TRBJ1-2, with D possibly being TRBD1 (6 bases). Trimming took 2 bases from V and 6 from J, leaving 10 bases between them. The CDR3 is 13 residues long. The CDR3 DNA is TGTGCCAGCAGTTTAAGTCAGGGGAATGGCTACACCTTC. Its protein product is CASSLSQGNGYTF.

This clone was recorded only once. J is TRBJ2-7 and V is TRBV5-1; 9 bases map to TRBD1. Germline V gene sequence: CDR1 SGHRS, CDR2 YFSETQ. CDR3 size: 15 residues. J lost 3 bases, V lost 4 bases, and 8 bases had no gene match. The CDR3 DNA follows: TGCGCCAGCAGCCCAGGGACAGGGATCGGCTACGAGCAGTACTTC. Protein: CASSPGTGIGYEQYF.

The CDR3 spells CASSLLRGGNLADTQYF. The CDR3, as DNA: TGTGCCAGCAGCTTACTAAGGGGGGGTAACCTCGCAGATACGCAGTATTTT. This sequence joins TRBV7-2 and TRBJ2-3; the D gene is possibly TRBD2 (7 bases). The V gene's germline CDR1 is SGHTA and CDR2 FQGNSA. V shed 2 bases and J shed 4 bases, with 19 bases lying between them. The CDR3 is 17 amino acids. Complete variable domain (other parts from reference TRBV7-2 and TRBJ2-3): GAGVSQSPSNKVTEKGKDVELRCDPISGHTALYWYRQSLGQGLEFLIYFQGNSAPDKSGLPSDRFSAERTGGSVSTLTIQRTQQEDSAVYLCASSLLRGGNLADTQYFGPGTRLTVL.

In this sample, this clone turned up a few times. The chain couples TRBV5-6 to TRBJ2-6; D gene unclear. Germline CDR1 and CDR2: SGHDT and YYEEEE. The CDR3 consists of 14 residues. Trimming left V 4 bases short and J 0 bases short, with 5 bases between. The CDR3 loop reads CASSHPSGANVLTF. CDR3 DNA: TGTGCCAGCAGCCATCCCTCTGGGGCCAACGTCCTGACTTTC.

The CDR3 loop reads CASSGRDRGLSPLHF. The CDR3 DNA reads TGTGCCAGCAGCGGCCGGGACAGGGGGCTGTCACCCCTCCACTTT. The chain uses TRBV7-9 and TRBJ1-6; 12 bases are a match to TRBD1. CDR1 and CDR2 from the germline V gene are SEHNR and FQNEAQ (reference sequence). The CDR3 runs 15 residues. The junction had 6 bases not matched to a gene; V was cut back by 5 bases and J by 10 bases.

This clone occurred once. The V gene is TRBV9, the J gene TRBJ1-2, with 9 positions matching TRBD1. The CDR3 consists of 15 residues. V shed 3 bases, J shed 3 bases, and the junction held 6 bases outside the gene matches. In germline, CDR1 is SGDLS, CDR2 YYNGEE. CDR3 protein: CASSAADRGDYGYTF. The CDR3 DNA sequence: TGTGCCAGCAGCGCCGCGGACAGGGGTGACTATGGCTACACCTTC.

This chain uses TRBV6-1 with TRBJ1-1; no clear D. CDR3 length: 14 amino acids. Germline-derived CDR1 and CDR2 are MNHNS and SASEGT. V lost 2 bases and J 1 base, leaving 8 bases between the germline ends. Here the CDR3 reads CASSELSRNTEAFF. CDR3 sequence (DNA): TGTGCCAGCAGTGAACTGTCGAGGAACACTGAAGCTTTCTTT.

The chain is built from TRBV24-1 and TRBJ1-5; D is possibly TRBD1 (5 bases). Trimming left V 3 bases short and J 4 bases short, with 9 bases between. The CDR3 runs 14 residues. Germline V gives CDR1 KGHDR, CDR2 SFDVKD. CDR3 in DNA: TGTGCCACCAGTGATGCCCGGGGGAATCAGCCCCAGCATTTT. It codes for CATSDARGNQPQHF.

This clone occurred once. The chain combines TRBV20-1 with TRBJ2-4; TRBD2 is a possible D gene (5 bases). Germline V CDR1 and CDR2: DFQATT, SNEGSKA (reference sequence). The CDR3 is 10 amino acids. Deletions cut 3 bases from V and 13 bases from J, with 10 bases between. CDR3 in amino acids: CSASGVGQYF. The CDR3 DNA sequence: TGCAGTGCTAGCGGGGTAGGGCAGTACTTC.

The CDR3 reads CASSTLQGDYEQYF. CDR3 DNA sequence: TGTGCCAGCAGCACCCTGCAGGGTGACTACGAGCAGTACTTC. The chain combines TRBV7-6 with TRBJ2-7; a weak D match, TRBD1 (5 bases). The CDR3 spans 14 residues. Trimming took 5 bases from V and 3 from J, leaving 14 bases between them. Per the germline V gene, CDR1 is SGHVS and CDR2 is FNYEAQ.

The chain joins TRBV4-2 to TRBJ1-6; D may be TRBD1 (6 bases). The CDR3 consists of 20 residues. The V end was cut by 7 bases, the J end by 0 bases, with 25 bases between. Germline-derived CDR1 and CDR2 are LGHNA and YNFKEQ. CDR3 sequence: CASMIRHEGQTSSYNSPLHF. The CDR3 DNA reads as TGTGCCAGCATGATCCGACACGAGGGACAAACGAGCTCCTATAATTCACCCCTCCACTTT.

J is TRBJ1-5 and V is TRBV2; 7 bases map to TRBD1. The V segment lost 3 bases and the J segment 16 bases; nucleotides outside the gene matches: 12. The germline V gene encodes CDR1 SNHLY and CDR2 FYNNEI. The CDR3 extends over 13 amino acids. CDR3 in DNA: TGTGCCAGCAGTGAGGAACGCGACAGGGAAGGTCATTTT. Translated: CASSEERDREGHF.

The chain joins TRBV15 to TRBJ2-5; TRBD2 might be the D (7 bases). The V and J ends lost 0 bases and 5 bases respectively, with 13 bases between them. This CDR3 is 15 amino acids long. Germline CDR1 LNHNV, CDR2 YYDKDF (reference sequence). Here the CDR3 DNA reads TGTGCCACCAGCAGAGATCTAGGGGGGGAGGAGACCCAGTACTTC. Its translation: CATSRDLGGEETQYF.

The V call is TRBV10-3, the J call TRBJ1-1; TRBD1 aligns across 12 bases. Trimming at V came to 10 bases and at J to 5 bases, leaving 5 bases not matched to a gene. The CDR3 totals 13 residues. Germline values: CDR1 ENHRY, CDR2 SYGVKD. CDR3 sequence: CATKGQGATEAFF. CDR3 nucleotides: TGTGCCACCAAGGGACAGGGGGCGACTGAAGCTTTCTTT.

J is TRBJ2-7 and V is TRBV3-1 (or the pseudogene TRBV3-2), with 10 nucleotides matching TRBD1. The CDR3 has 14 residues. Germline CDR1 and CDR2: LGHDT and YNNKEL (reference sequence). V was pared by 4 bases and J by 2 bases, with 2 bases of the junction left unmatched. CDR3 amino acids: CASSLGTGAYEQYF. For the CDR3, the DNA is TGTGCCAGCAGCCTAGGGACAGGGGCCTACGAGCAGTACTTC.

The rearrangement links TRBV28 to TRBJ2-7; 10 bases map to TRBD2. CDR1 MDHEN and CDR2 SYDVKM come from the germline V gene. The CDR3 totals 14 residues. V lost 6 bases, J lost 3 bases, and 5 bases stayed unmatched. CDR3 sequence (DNA): TGTGCCAGCAGGGAGCGGGGGGGATACTACGAGCAGTACTTC. Translation gives CASRERGGYYEQYF.

The rearrangement joins TRBV10-2 to TRBJ1-1; 8 positions agree with TRBD1. The CDR3 is 13 residues long. After removal of 7 bases from V and 5 bases from J, the junction contained 6 bases not matched to a gene. CDR1 is WSHSY, CDR2 SAAADI, per germline. Written as DNA, the CDR3 is TGCGCCAGCACCGGACAGGGAAGGACTGAAGCTTTCTTT. It translates to CASTGQGRTEAFF.

The chain employs TRBV28 and TRBJ1-1, with 10 nucleotides matching TRBD1. CDR1 MDHEN and CDR2 SYDVKM come from the germline V gene. The J segment lost 6 bases and the V segment lost 3 bases, leaving 4 bases of the junction unmatched. The CDR3 has 14 residues. CDR3 bases: TGTGCCAGCAGTTTCCCCGGGACAGGGGCTGAAGCTTTCTTT. Protein: CASSFPGTGAEAFF.

Comment on this clone: The junction and the germline gene differ at one end; a read error may be behind it. The chain links TRBV29-1 to TRBJ1-1; a weak D match, TRBD1 (6 bases). CDR3 length: 13 residues. Looked up from germline, CDR1 is SQVTM and CDR2 is ANQGSEA. The CDR3: CSGLLTGNAEAFF. CDR3 in DNA: TGCAGCGGACTACTCACAGGGAACGCTGAAGCTTTCTTT.

The rearrangement links TRBV5-1 to TRBJ1-3; D is perhaps TRBD1 (6 bases). This CDR3 comprises 15 residues. In germline, CDR1 is SGHRS, CDR2 YFSETQ. V gave up 0 bases and J gave up 4 bases, with 11 bases separating them. This CDR3 is CASSLEPGAGNTIYF. CDR3 coding DNA: TGCGCCAGCAGCTTGGAACCAGGGGCGGGAAACACCATATATTTT.

Concerning this clone: The identical CDR3 is also encoded by other nucleotide sequences in the sample. CDR3 bases: TGTGCCAGCAGCTCACAGGGGGCCCGTCAGCCCCAGCATTTT. Protein: CASSSQGARQPQHF. The chain links TRBV27 to TRBJ1-5; 9 positions match TRBD1. CDR1 is MNHEY and CDR2 is SMNVEV in the germline V gene (reference sequence). V lost 6 bases to trimming and J lost 6 bases; unmatched junction nucleotides: 6. The CDR3 spans 14 residues.

This chain links TRBV12-3 or TRBV12-4 with TRBJ2-3, with D hard to call. This CDR3 is 13 amino acids long. The V and J ends lost 2 bases and 5 bases respectively, with 8 bases between them. CDR3 in amino acids: CASSLPGLDTQYF. The CDR3 nucleotides are TGTGCCAGCAGTTTACCTGGCCTAGATACGCAGTATTTT.

This chain uses TRBV27 with TRBJ1-5; TRBD1 matches 9 bases. Germline V CDR1 and CDR2: MNHEY, SMNVEV (reference sequence). Unmatched junction bases numbered 5, after V lost 10 bases and J lost 4 bases. The CDR3 is made up of 13 amino acids. CDR3 bases: TGTGCCACCCGGACAGGGGTTAATCAGCCCCAGCATTTT. This encodes CATRTGVNQPQHF.

The rearrangement links TRBV7-9 to TRBJ2-1; TRBD1 agrees at 8 bases. With 2 bases clipped from V and 4 bases from J, the junction kept 1 base outside the gene matches. The CDR3 contains 14 residues. Germline CDR1 and CDR2: SEHNR and FQNEAQ (reference sequence). The DNA of the CDR3 is TGTGCCAGCAGCTTACAGGGGGCATACAATGAGCAGTTCTTC. Its translation: CASSLQGAYNEQFF.